The 5 T cell receptor beta chains presented below share a single source sample, sequenced in a study of blood T cell repertoires in COVID-19 (dated by TCRdb to between 2020 and 2021). Preparation of the library involved the immunoSEQ multiplex PCR assay. TCRdb's version of the immuneACCESS table is confined to in-frame rearrangements and falls short of the full clone set. An unresolved V gene accounts for under half of the shortfall where checked; the remainder is of unknown origin. Within this sample are tens of thousands of clones, with about three quarters of them counted one time only. The ten largest clones take up about 20% of the sample. The sequenced sample consisted of peripheral blood. The receptors here all came from an elderly woman with active or convalescent COVID-19.

This chain links TRBV10-3 with TRBJ2-6, with D possibly being TRBD1 (6 bases). V dropped 6 bases and J dropped 0 bases, with 12 bases sitting between them. The V gene's germline CDR1 is ENHRY and CDR2 SYGVKD. CDR3 length: 16 amino acids. The CDR3: CAIRQDSLSGANVLTF. For the CDR3, the DNA is TGTGCCATCAGGCAGGACAGTCTCTCTGGGGCCAACGTCCTGACTTTC.

V usage is TRBV6-4 and J usage is TRBJ2-1, with TRBD1 matching over 12 bases. Trimming removed 5 bases from V and 6 bases from J; junction bases left unmatched: 5. Germline V gene lookup returns CDR1 MRHNA and CDR2 SNTAGT. The CDR3 contains 15 residues. DNA for the CDR3: TGTGCCAGCAGTCGTGGGACAGGGGGCCTCAATGAGCAGTTCTTC. This gives the protein CASSRGTGGLNEQFF.

V gene TRBV2 combines with J gene TRBJ2-5; 7 bases are a match to TRBD1. V was pared by 1 base and J by 6 bases, with 2 bases of the junction left unmatched. CDR1 is SNHLY, CDR2 FYNNEI, per germline. This CDR3 is built from 13 residues. The CDR3 here is CASSEERGQTQYF. In nucleotides, the CDR3 is TGTGCCAGCAGTGAAGAGAGGGGGCAGACCCAGTACTTC.

This clone was picked up a small number of times. The chain is built from TRBV9 and TRBJ1-5; D is uncertain. V was pared by 0 bases and J by 4 bases, with 8 bases between. This CDR3 comprises 14 residues. Germline lookup yields CDR1 SGDLS and CDR2 YYNGEE. The CDR3 protein is CASSVGSTNQPQHF. CDR3 in DNA: TGTGCCAGCAGCGTAGGATCAACAAATCAGCCCCAGCATTTT.

The chain joins TRBV12-5 to TRBJ2-1; D remains ambiguous. Germline CDR1 and CDR2: LGHNT and FRNRAP. The CDR3 is made up of 15 amino acids. V shed 2 bases and J shed 0 bases, with 8 bases lying between them. The CDR3 is CASGLRVSSYNEQFF. The DNA of the CDR3 is TGTGCTAGTGGTTTGCGGGTCAGCTCCTACAATGAGCAGTTCTTC.